The rows below give T cell receptor beta chains drawn from one sample of a study of T cell repertoires in cytomegalovirus infection. MiXCR, applied by TCRdb to the reads, yields one record per CDR3 protein. The data hold hundreds of thousands of distinct CDR3 sequences, with more than 40% observed a single time. Antigen specificity for these receptors is unknown. This sample comprised cultured PBMCs, obtained from culture after CMV antigen stimulation. All receptors come from a human donor in good health (CMV status not recorded). Some clones in this sample may be carry-over from other donors' samples. Each CDR3 is given with its conserved first and last residue. D genes are given only for firm matches. Clone size, where shown, is once, few, many, or a class for clones that have expanded.

J	D	V	size	CDR3	DNA
TRBJ2-3	.	TRBV2	few	CASSETRGTTDTQYF	TGTGCCAGCAGTGAGACGCGGGGAACCACAGATACGCAGTATTTT
TRBJ2-1	TRBD1	TRBV4-3	.	CASSQGDRGHNEQFF	TGCGCCAGCAGCCAAGGGGACAGGGGGCACAATGAGCAGTTCTTC
TRBJ1-1	.	TRBV6-2/TRBV6-3	.	CASSLRGPMNTEAFF	TGTGCCAGCTCACTCCGGGGCCCAATGAACACTGAAGCTTTCTTT
TRBJ2-5	TRBD1	TRBV7-9	.	CASSLPPSTGGGLTQYF	TGTGCCAGCAGCTTACCCCCTTCGACAGGGGGCGGGTTGACCCAGTACTTC
TRBJ1-5	.	TRBV2	few	CASVLREGQPQHF	TGTGCCAGCGTCCTAAGGGAAGGTCAGCCCCAGCATTTT
TRBJ2-2	.	TRBV7-2	few	CASSLKGLRSGELFF	TGTGCCAGCAGCTTAAAGGGGTTACGATCCGGGGAGCTGTTTTTT
TRBJ2-5	TRBD2	TRBV11-2	few	CASSSFLGRALQETQYF	TGTGCCAGCAGCTCCTTCCTGGGGAGGGCACTCCAAGAGACCCAGTACTTC
TRBJ1-2	.	TRBV6-1	.	CASSDWGRATYGYTF	TGTGCCAGCAGTGATTGGGGCAGGGCGACGTATGGCTACACCTTC
TRBJ2-3	TRBD2	TRBV4-1	.	CASSQDLGLAADTQYF	TGCGCCAGCAGCCAAGATCTAGGACTAGCTGCAGATACGCAGTATTTT
TRBJ1-4	.	TRBV6-1	.	CASRGQPSTNEKLFF	TGTGCCAGCAGAGGACAGCCCTCAACTAATGAAAAACTGTTTTTT
TRBJ2-3	TRBD2	TRBV7-2	.	CASSLRGVLGLEATVTQYF	TGTGCCAGCAGCTTACGGGGGGTTCTTGGACTAGAGGCCACAGTTACGCAGTATTTT
TRBJ1-6	.	TRBV7-2	many	CASSFGANSPLHF	TGTGCCAGCAGCTTCGGGGCGAATTCACCCCTCCACTTT
TRBJ2-1	.	TRBV7-2	.	CASSLGEQFF	TGTGCCAGCAGCTTAGGAGAGCAGTTCTTC
TRBJ2-5	.	TRBV7-2	.	CASSPFSHQETQYF	TGTGCCAGCAGCCCTTTTTCTCACCAAGAGACCCAGTACTTC
TRBJ1-1	TRBD1	TRBV7-2	many	CASSPQGGTEAFF	TGCGCCAGCAGCCCACAGGGGGGGACTGAAGCTTTCTTT
TRBJ1-3	TRBD1	TRBV2	.	CASSARPTGAGNTIYF	TGTGCCAGCAGTGCCCGCCCAACAGGGGCTGGAAACACCATATATTTT
TRBJ2-3	.	TRBV19	.	CAVDAGTSTDTQYF	TGTGCTGTCGACGCAGGGACCTCCACAGATACGCAGTATTTT
TRBJ1-4	TRBD1	TRBV7-2	few	CASSKGQGNEKLFF	TGTGCCAGCAGCAAGGGACAGGGTAATGAAAAACTGTTTTTT
TRBJ2-1	TRBD2	TRBV6-1	few	CASRPLAEIYNEQFF	TGTGCCAGCAGGCCACTAGCGGAAATCTACAATGAGCAGTTCTTC
TRBJ1-6	.	TRBV11-2	few	CASSLTNSPLHF	TGTGCCAGCAGCCTTACTAATTCACCCCTCCACTTT
TRBJ1-4	.	TRBV6-8	once	CASSYPGAAVIGEKLFF	TGTGCCAGCAGTTACCCCGGGGCGGCCGTTATAGGTGAAAAACTGTTTTTT
TRBJ2-3	TRBD2	TRBV7-8	.	CASSPNQAAGVTDTQYF	TGTGCCAGCAGCCCTAACCAGGCAGCGGGAGTTACAGATACGCAGTATTTT
TRBJ1-1	TRBD1	TRBV5-3	.	CASSFDPGQANTEAFF	TGTGCCAGCAGCTTTGATCCGGGACAGGCAAACACTGAAGCTTTCTTT
TRBJ2-2	.	TRBV28	.	CASSLDFRGARTGELFF	TGTGCCAGCAGTCTCGACTTTAGGGGAGCTAGAACCGGGGAGCTGTTTTTT
TRBJ2-6	.	TRBV7-2	.	CALRGVSGANVLTF	TGTGCCCTGAGAGGGGTTTCTGGGGCCAACGTCCTGACTTTC
TRBJ2-7	TRBD2	TRBV4-2	few	CASSQELAGYEQYF	TGTGCCAGCAGCCAAGAGCTAGCGGGGTACGAGCAGTACTTC
TRBJ1-2	TRBD1	TRBV28	.	CASSYQGDVGYGYTF	TGTGCCAGCAGTTATCAGGGGGACGTGGGCTATGGCTACACCTTC
TRBJ2-3	TRBD2	TRBV7-2	few	CASSSGLANADTQYF	TGTGCCAGCAGCTCGGGACTAGCGAACGCAGATACGCAGTATTTT
TRBJ2-7	.	TRBV7-6	.	CASSLISGRGPYEQYF	TGTGCCAGCAGCTTAATATCTGGGCGGGGGCCCTACGAGCAGTACTTC
TRBJ2-5	TRBD2	TRBV6-2/TRBV6-3	few	CASSRRGDQYQETQYF	TGTGCCAGCAGTCGGCGGGGGGACCAGTACCAAGAGACCCAGTACTTC
TRBJ2-5	.	TRBV7-9	.	CASSRRDVYRVLQETQYF	TGTGCCAGCAGCCGACGGGATGTTTATAGGGTATTACAAGAGACCCAGTACTTC
TRBJ2-7	TRBD1	TRBV19	few	CASAPRDSYYEQYF	TGTGCCAGTGCCCCCCGGGACAGCTATTACGAGCAGTACTTC
TRBJ2-7	.	TRBV4-3	.	CASSQRPDKGEQYF	TGCGCCAGCAGCCAACGCCCGGACAAGGGGGAGCAGTACTTC
TRBJ1-2	.	TRBV19	.	CASSRTFYGYTF	TGTGCCAGTTCCCGGACCTTCTATGGCTACACCTTC
TRBJ2-1	.	TRBV6-6	few	CASNGGGSYNEQFF	TGTGCCAGCAATGGAGGGGGCTCCTACAATGAGCAGTTCTTC
TRBJ2-7	.	TRBV9	.	CASSGGAGSLTYEQYF	TGTGCCAGCAGCGGGGGAGCAGGGAGCTTAACCTACGAGCAGTACTTC
TRBJ2-2	TRBD1	TRBV6-1	few	CATLRDRAGGELFF	TGTGCCACCCTCCGGGACAGGGCAGGCGGGGAGCTGTTTTTT
TRBJ1-3	.	TRBV13	.	CASSHRTTGNTIYF	TGTGCCAGCAGCCATAGGACGACTGGAAACACCATATATTTT
TRBJ2-6	.	TRBV5-6	few	CASSSLTSGANVLTF	TGTGCCAGCAGCTCCCTTACTTCTGGGGCCAACGTCCTGACTTTC
TRBJ1-2	TRBD1	TRBV6-1	many	CANRDRGRSGYTF	TGTGCCAACCGGGACAGGGGGCGAAGTGGCTACACCTTC
TRBJ1-2	TRBD1	TRBV28	.	CASSDREMRGYTF	TGTGCCAGCAGTGACAGGGAAATGCGTGGCTACACCTTC
TRBJ2-5	.	TRBV6-5	.	CASSYPGVKTQYF	TGTGCCAGCAGTTATCCAGGGGTCAAGACCCAGTACTTC
TRBJ2-1	TRBD2	TRBV7-2	.	CASSLPTSGHNEQFF	TGTGCCAGCAGCTTACCAACTAGCGGCCACAATGAGCAGTTCTTC
TRBJ2-7	TRBD1	TRBV7-2	.	CASSSFLWDSTSYEQYF	TGTGCCAGCAGCTCTTTCCTCTGGGACAGCACATCATACGAGCAGTACTTC
TRBJ2-4	.	TRBV12-3/TRBV12-4	many	CASSPVIGQGLAKNIQYF	TGTGCCAGCAGCCCCGTGATCGGGCAGGGCCTAGCCAAAAACATTCAGTACTTC
TRBJ1-1	.	TRBV7-9	few	CASSLVGKNTEAFF	TGTGCCAGCAGCTTAGTGGGCAAGAACACTGAAGCTTTCTTT
TRBJ2-7	.	TRBV7-9	once	CASSGDVRSSYEQYF	TGTGCCAGCAGCGGGGATGTAAGGTCATCCTACGAGCAGTACTTC
TRBJ2-7	.	TRBV15	.	CATSRGPYEQYF	TGTGCCACCAGCAGAGGTCCCTACGAGCAGTACTTC
TRBJ1-5	.	TRBV7-9	few	CASSLAEGTGSNQPQHF	TGTGCCAGCAGCTTAGCCGAGGGGACCGGGAGCAATCAGCCCCAGCATTTT